A selection of T cell receptor beta chains follows, all from one sample in a study of cytomegalovirus exposure and HLA in healthy donors. Sequencing used immunoSEQ multiplex PCR; TCRdb keeps in-frame clones, though not all of them. The table shows around 140,000 clones, with approximately 80% occurring only once. The material sequenced was PBMCs. All receptors derive from a woman under 30 in good health and CMV-seropositive. The CDR3 runs from the conserved cysteine through the conserved F or W. A D gene is named only where the DNA matches it firmly. Rows give clone size only sometimes, using once, few, many, or a class for an expanded clone.

v_gene	j_gene	abundance	d_gene	CDR3aa	CDR3nt
TRBV4-3	TRBJ1-1	few	NA	CASSLGGMNTEAFF	TGCGCCAGCAGCCTAGGGGGAATGAACACTGAAGCTTTCTTT
TRBV9	TRBJ2-7	few	NA	CASSPWTETYEQYF	TGTGCCAGCAGCCCCTGGACTGAGACCTACGAGCAGTACTTC
TRBV27	TRBJ1-6	once	NA	CASSWTGQTSPLHF	TGTGCCAGCAGTTGGACGGGACAAACTTCACCCCTCCACTTT
TRBV19	TRBJ2-2	NA	NA	CASTPGQVAGELFF	TGTGCCAGTACCCCGGGACAAGTCGCCGGGGAGCTGTTTTTT
TRBV9	TRBJ2-1	NA	TRBD2	CASSVGGSGGEQFF	TGTGCCAGCAGCGTAGGCGGTAGCGGGGGGGAGCAGTTCTTC
TRBV6-1	TRBJ1-5	few	NA	CASRERVFNQPQHF	TGTGCCAGCAGGGAGAGGGTTTTCAATCAGCCCCAGCATTTT
TRBV19	TRBJ1-3	NA	TRBD1	CASRGTAGTGPGNTIYF	TGTGCCAGTAGAGGAACGGCCGGGACAGGGCCCGGAAACACCATATATTTT
TRBV28	TRBJ2-7	NA	NA	CASSLQALRYEQYF	TGTGCCAGCAGTTTACAGGCCCTCAGGTACGAGCAGTACTTC
TRBV7-9	TRBJ2-7	once	TRBD2	CASSSSALGAGGPYEQYF	TGTGCCAGCAGCTCTAGCGCCTTGGGAGCGGGGGGGCCCTACGAGCAGTACTTC
TRBV2	TRBJ2-7	NA	NA	CASTWTDVSYEQYF	TGTGCCAGCACTTGGACAGACGTATCCTACGAGCAGTACTTC
TRBV5-4	TRBJ1-1	NA	NA	CASSGGDTEAFF	TGTGCCAGCTCCGGGGGGGACACTGAAGCTTTCTTT
TRBV15	TRBJ2-6	NA	NA	CATSREWGAGANVLTF	TGTGCCACCAGCAGAGAGTGGGGGGCTGGGGCCAACGTCCTGACTTTC
TRBV6-5	TRBJ2-2	NA	TRBD1	CASSAGTGGAGELFF	TGTGCCAGCAGTGCGGGGACAGGGGGTGCCGGGGAGCTGTTTTTT
TRBV7-2	TRBJ2-2	NA	NA	CASSLAGDNTGELFF	TGTGCCAGCAGCTTAGCAGGGGATAACACCGGGGAGCTGTTTTTT
TRBV5-4	TRBJ1-1	NA	NA	CASSAGGQYTEAFF	TGTGCCAGCAGCGCTGGAGGACAGTACACTGAAGCTTTCTTT
TRBV28	TRBJ2-2	NA	NA	CASNDRAGELFF	TGTGCCAGCAATGATCGGGCCGGGGAGCTGTTTTTT
TRBV2	TRBJ2-2	NA	NA	CATAKGGVETGELFF	TGTGCCACAGCCAAGGGGGGGGTCGAGACCGGGGAGCTGTTTTTT
TRBV27	TRBJ2-7	NA	TRBD2	CASSTGLRYEQYF	TGTGCCAGCAGCACGGGACTACGCTACGAGCAGTACTTC
TRBV6-6	TRBJ1-1	NA	TRBD1	CASSFGRTGTEAFF	TGTGCCAGCTCCTTCGGCCGGACAGGTACTGAAGCTTTCTTT
TRBV11-2	TRBJ2-5	NA	TRBD2	CASSLVSSGARRAQYF	TGTGCCAGCAGCTTAGTCTCTAGCGGGGCCAGAAGAGCCCAGTACTTC
TRBV2	TRBJ1-5	NA	TRBD1	CASSGPGTANQPQHF	TGTGCCAGCAGTGGACCCGGGACAGCAAATCAGCCCCAGCATTTT
TRBV30	TRBJ2-7	NA	TRBD1	CAVNGRDRGFSYEQYF	TGTGCCGTCAATGGGAGGGACAGGGGGTTCTCCTACGAGCAGTACTTC
TRBV5-1	TRBJ2-5	NA	TRBD2	CASSFRTSGVKETQYF	TGCGCCAGCAGCTTTAGGACTAGCGGGGTCAAAGAGACCCAGTACTTC
TRBV5-1	TRBJ1-2	few	TRBD1	CASSLEWDSLYGYTF	TGCGCCAGCAGCTTGGAGTGGGACAGCCTCTATGGCTACACCTTC
TRBV2	TRBJ1-1	NA	NA	CASSEVGRGAFF	TGTGCCAGCAGTGAAGTTGGCCGAGGAGCTTTCTTT
TRBV19	TRBJ1-1	NA	TRBD1	CASKKTGTANTEAFF	TGTGCCAGTAAAAAAACCGGGACAGCGAACACTGAAGCTTTCTTT
TRBV5-6	TRBJ2-2	NA	TRBD1	CASRWGTGATGELFF	TGTGCCAGCAGATGGGGGACAGGGGCCACCGGGGAGCTGTTTTTT
TRBV28	TRBJ1-4	once	NA	CASSSKGTSNEKLFF	TGTGCCAGCAGTTCCAAGGGGACAAGTAATGAAAAACTGTTTTTT
TRBV10-2	TRBJ2-5	once	TRBD2	CASSESVAGEETQYF	TGCGCCAGCAGTGAGTCGGTAGCGGGGGAAGAGACCCAGTACTTC
TRBV5-4	TRBJ1-1	NA	NA	CASSGLGKGYHTEAFF	TGTGCCAGCAGCGGCCTAGGGAAGGGGTATCACACTGAAGCTTTCTTT
TRBV5-6	TRBJ2-1	NA	NA	CASSPRPTSSYNEQFF	TGTGCCAGCAGCCCCCGCCCCACTAGCTCCTACAATGAGCAGTTCTTC
TRBV4-1	TRBJ2-1	NA	TRBD2	CASSQDPLAGGRNEQFF	TGCGCCAGCAGCCAAGATCCCCTAGCGGGGGGGCGGAATGAGCAGTTCTTC
TRBV6-5	TRBJ1-1	NA	NA	CASSLQGKTEAFF	TGTGCCAGCAGTCTACAGGGAAAAACTGAAGCTTTCTTT
TRBV7-9	TRBJ2-5	NA	TRBD2	CASSFGLAGKTQYF	TGTGCCAGCAGTTTCGGACTAGCGGGGAAGACCCAGTACTTC
TRBV6-1	TRBJ1-5	NA	NA	CASSSLPQPQHF	TGTGCCAGCAGTTCACTGCCCCAGCCCCAGCATTTT
TRBV6-6	TRBJ2-7	NA	TRBD2	CASSYSTSGGYEQYF	TGTGCCAGCAGTTACTCGACTAGCGGAGGATACGAGCAGTACTTC
TRBV6-1	TRBJ1-1	NA	NA	CASTAGQIFEAFF	TGTGCCAGCACTGCAGGACAGATTTTTGAAGCTTTCTTT
TRBV4-1	TRBJ2-3	NA	NA	CASSQDFRGRGPDTQYF	TGCGCCAGCAGCCAAGATTTCAGGGGAAGGGGTCCAGATACGCAGTATTTT
TRBV6-1	TRBJ1-2	NA	NA	CASSDPGVDGYTF	TGTGCCAGCAGTGATCCCGGGGTGGACGGCTACACCTTC